This TCR beta chain was recorded in a study of T cell responses to AZD1222 COVID-19 vaccine. Study-wide results and limits: Possibly, clonal diversity was underestimated; donors were largely white British and included more females. The study found vaccine-associated CD4 TCRs spanning spike, dominant at 160-218 and 743-854. Elevations in Spike-specific TCR breadth and depth followed administration of two AZD1222 doses. Baseline seropositivity characterized only 5 to 7 AZD1222 recipients.

Note on this clone: Its antigen is still unknown.

The CDR3 consists of 15 residues. V dropped 8 bases and J dropped 2 bases, with 18 bases sitting between them. Looked up from germline, CDR1 is KGHDR and CDR2 is SFDVKD. Profiled with immunoSEQ multiplex PCR; TCRdb holds only in-frame clones, not every one. Among more than 130,000 clones, 90% were seen once, and the ten largest hold approximately 3.6%. The chain has TRBV24-1 and TRBJ2-7, with D possibly TRBD2 on 6 matching bases. This sequence originates from an adult in good health. This sample comprised peripheral blood, obtained on day 0 of AZD1222 vaccination. This CDR3 is CATTIRYGLPYEQYF. The DNA of the CDR3 is TGTGCCACCACAATCAGGTACGGACTACCCTACGAGCAGTACTTC.